This note documents a single TCR beta chain sequence. TCRdb itself ran the RT-PCR reads through MiXCR, one entry per CDR3 protein. Here the sample spans hundreds of thousands of distinct CDR3 sequences, 16% being singletons. CDR3 length equals 19 residues. Germline-derived CDR1 and CDR2 are MDHEN and SYDVKM. Trimming cost V 1 base and J 1 base, with 21 bases left between them. The record originates from a study of patients and donors after allogeneic stem cell transplantation. The receptor was derived from a human donor who was either an allogeneic HSCT recipient or a stem cell or donor lymphocyte infusion donor (not recorded which). It is not recorded whose cells these are; they may come from a transplant donor. V and J are TRBV28 and TRBJ2-3; TRBD1 is a possible D gene (5 bases). The specimen was blood, either unsorted or a sorted T cell fraction (not recorded which). The chain's CDR3 is CASSLLGRIGIIRTDTQYF. Written as DNA, the CDR3 is TGTGCCAGCAGTTTATTGGGGCGAATAGGCATCATCCGCACAGATACGCAGTATTTT.